The next 27 T cell receptor beta chains were all read from a single sample in a study of T cells in women clearing cervical HPV infection (dated by TCRdb to the late 2010s). To prepare the library, the immunoSEQ multiplex PCR assay was applied. TCRdb holds this immuneACCESS table with in-frame rearrangements only. Some clones are missing; in checked studies, unresolved V genes explain under half, and the rest has no known cause. This sample's table has entries for fewer than 35,000 clones. 3.5% to 5.5% of the sample rests with the top ten. Sequences were obtained from blood buffy coat. All receptors come from a woman between 18 and 69 years old with a cervical HPV16 infection that either progressed to CIN3+ or cleared (not recorded which).

With respect to this clone: Sequencing ends 3 residues short of the CDR3 end; the germline J gene provides the rest. The V call is TRBV7-3, the J call TRBJ1-6, with TRBD1 identical over 7 bases. J gave up 4 bases and V 5 bases, and 8 bases lay outside the gene matches. This CDR3 has 16 residues. From germline, CDR1 is SGHTA and CDR2 FQGTGA. The covered CDR3 bases are TGTGCCAGCAGCCTCGGGACAGAGCTATATAATTCACCC. Its protein product is CASSLGTELYNSP. The entire CDR3 reads CASSLGTELYNSPLHF.

Of note for this clone: The read finishes 3 residues shy of the CDR3 end, and the germline J gene is used to complete it. This sequence joins TRBV9 and TRBJ2-5; TRBD2 matches at 8 bases. This CDR3 has 18 residues. The germline CDR1 and CDR2 sequences are SGDLS and YYNGEE. Trimming at V came to 4 bases and at J to 1 base, leaving 15 bases not matched to a gene. The chain's CDR3 is CASSSRNSGELPQETQYF. The part of the CDR3 DNA that was read is TGTGCCAGCAGCTCCCGGAATAGCGGGGAACTCCCCCAAGAGACC.

With regard to this clone: The read gets to within 3 residues of the CDR3 end, and the germline J gene fills in the rest. This chain joins TRBV20-1 and TRBJ2-7; 12 bases are shared with TRBD2. This CDR3 spans 16 amino acids. V lost 6 bases, J lost 2 bases, and 11 bases stayed unmatched. In germline, CDR1 is DFQATT, CDR2 SNEGSKA (reference sequence). CDR3 bases read: TGCAGTGCCTCGGCCCGCCTAGCGGGGGGGGCCTACGAG. Encoded protein: CSASARLAGGAYE. The full CDR3 reads CSASARLAGGAYEQYF.

Points on this clone: Read sequence stops 3 residues before the CDR3 end, and the germline J gene provides the missing end. The chain uses TRBV19 and TRBJ1-2; no reliable D call. The CDR3 runs to 18 residues. Germline values: CDR1 LNHDA, CDR2 SQIVND (reference sequence). The CDR3 bases that were read are TGTGCCAGTAGCCCCATTTTTGAGCGGCGGAGCTCCTACAATGAC. This gives the protein CASSPIFERRSSYND. The whole CDR3 sequence reads CASSPIFERRSSYNDYTF.

In the case of this clone: The CDR3 end lies 3 residues beyond the end of the read and is filled in from the germline J gene. V is TRBV29-1 and J is TRBJ1-1; possible D gene TRBD1, 5 bases. V lost 6 bases and J lost 1, with 12 bases in between. This CDR3 spans 13 amino acids. In germline, CDR1 is SQVTM, CDR2 ANQGSEA. The part of the CDR3 DNA that was read is TGCAGCGTCGGGGGGGACTGGAACACTGAA. Protein product: CSVGGDWNTE. The complete CDR3 sequence is CSVGGDWNTEAFF.

About this clone: Read data end 3 residues before the CDR3 end; the end is taken from the germline J gene. The genes are TRBV7-8 and TRBJ1-5, with 7 bases identical to TRBD1. The CDR3 contains 15 residues. CDR1 and CDR2 (germline): SGHVS, FQNEAQ. The J segment lost 5 bases and the V segment lost 1 base, leaving 5 bases of the junction unmatched. The CDR3 sequence is CASSLVDRDDQPQHF. The covered CDR3 bases are TGTGCCAGCAGCTTAGTTGACAGGGACGATCAGCCC.

In regard to this clone: Coverage ceases 3 residues before the CDR3 finishes, and the germline J gene fills in the end. The chain uses TRBV10-3 and TRBJ2-2, with D possibly being TRBD1 (6 bases). The CDR3 consists of 13 residues. The germline V gene has CDR1 ENHRY and CDR2 SYGVKD. CDR3 DNA, as far as it was read: TGTGCCACATCAGGGGTTAAGCCAGAAAAG. Protein: CATSGVKPEK. The full CDR3 sequence reads CATSGVKPEKLFF.

A word on this clone: The CDR3 end lies 3 residues beyond the end of the read and is filled in from the germline J gene. The rearrangement uses TRBV20-1 and TRBJ2-2; either TRBD1 or TRBD2 may fit D (5 bases each). Germline V gene data show CDR1 as DFQATT and CDR2 as SNEGSKA (reference sequence). This CDR3 is built from 15 residues. CDR3 sequence: CSAKKGGSGANVLFF. The sequenced CDR3 bases are TGCAGTGCTAAAAAAGGAGGCTCTGGGGCCAACGTG.

Worth noting for this clone: With the read ending 3 residues before the CDR3 end, the germline J gene is used to fill in that end. The chain has TRBV18 and TRBJ2-4, with TRBD1 identical over 10 bases. There are 17 residues in the CDR3. CDR1 is KGHSH and CDR2 is LQKENI in the germline V gene. Incomplete CDR3 DNA: TGTGCCAGCTCACCAACCGGGACAGGGGAGTTCTACTATGGT. Protein: CASSPTGTGEFYYG. The CDR3 in its entirety is CASSPTGTGEFYYGQYF.

Concerning this clone itself: Read sequence stops 3 residues before the CDR3 end, and the germline J gene provides the missing end. The chain has TRBV7-2 and TRBJ2-7, with D tentatively TRBD1 (6 bases). V gave up 4 bases and J gave up 5 bases, with 15 bases separating them. This CDR3 region has 14 residues. Germline V gene lookup returns CDR1 SGHTA and CDR2 FQGNSA. The CDR3 spells CASSSYRDNDEQYF. Partial CDR3 DNA: TGTGCCAGCAGCTCGTACAGGGATAACGACGAG. The full variable domain, its missing parts supplied by reference TRBV7-2 and TRBJ2-7, is GAGVSQSPSNKVTEKGKDVELRCDPISGHTALYWYRQSLGQGLEFLIYFQGNSAPDKSGLPSDRFSAERTGGSVSTLTIQRTQQEDSAVYLCASSSYRDNDEQYFGPGTRLTVT.

About this clone itself: The CDR3 extends 3 residues past the end of the read, so its final part is completed from the germline J gene. The chain couples TRBV29-1 to TRBJ1-1; 9 bases fit TRBD1. There are 13 residues in the CDR3. The V segment lost 6 bases and the J segment 3 bases; nucleotides outside the gene matches: 5. Per the germline V gene, CDR1 is SQVTM and CDR2 is ANQGSEA. The CDR3 DNA, read in part, is TGCAGCGTGAACAGGGGGCAGGACACTGAA. It yields the protein CSVNRGQDTE. The whole CDR3 protein reads CSVNRGQDTEAFF.

As concerns this clone: An end of the junction does not agree with germline; a read error may underlie this. The read halts 3 residues ahead of the CDR3 end, with the missing end drawn from the germline J gene. This chain joins TRBV18 and TRBJ1-1; no clear D gene. This CDR3 spans 17 amino acids. The germline CDR1 and CDR2 sequences are KGHSH and LQKENI. CDR3 loop: CVSSVTTGTGMNTEAFF. Partial CDR3 DNA: TGTGTCAGCTCAGTAACTACGGGTACTGGCATGAACACTGAA. The whole variable domain, filled in from reference TRBV18 and TRBJ1-1, reads NAGVMQNPRHLVRRRGQEARLRCSPMKGHSHVYWYRQLPEEGLKFMVYLQKENIIDESGMPKERFSAEFPKEGPSILRIQQVVRGDSAAYFCVSSVTTGTGMNTEAFFGQGTRLTVV.

As concerns this clone: The read stops 3 residues short of the end of the CDR3; the missing end is completed from the germline J gene. The rearrangement uses TRBV30 and TRBJ1-4; 7 bases agree with TRBD1. The CDR3 consists of 15 residues. Germline values: CDR1 GTSNPN, CDR2 SVGIG (reference sequence). The DNA read from the CDR3 is TGTGCCTGGGGCCGTCGGGACAGAAATAATTCACCA. Its translation: CAWGRRDRNNSP. In full, the CDR3 reads CAWGRRDRNNSPLFF.

Comment on this clone: The read ends 3 residues early relative to the CDR3; the germline J gene fills the gap. The rearrangement links TRBV12-3 or TRBV12-4 to TRBJ2-7, with 8 bases identical to TRBD1. This CDR3 region has 13 residues. J gave up 6 bases and V 9 bases, and 10 bases lay outside the gene matches. Here the CDR3 reads CASRRGQGGEQYF. CDR3 bases read: TGTGCCAGTAGACGAGGACAGGGAGGCGAG.

A note on this clone: The read halts 3 residues ahead of the CDR3 end, with the missing end drawn from the germline J gene. This chain connects TRBV18 to TRBJ1-2; D gene uncertain. The CDR3 covers 13 residues. CDR1 and CDR2 from the germline V gene are KGHSH and LQKENI. CDR3 region: CASREEQRGGYTF. The CDR3 bases that were read are TGTGCCAGCCGCGAGGAGCAACGGGGAGGC.

For this clone: The CDR3 extends 3 residues past the end of the read, so its final part is completed from the germline J gene. This chain joins TRBV6-1 and TRBJ2-3; the D is unclear. Germline V lookup: CDR1 MNHNS, CDR2 SASEGT. Between the trimmed V and J ends, which lost 3 bases and 4 bases, there was a span of 5 bases. This CDR3 region has 12 residues. The sequenced part of the CDR3 DNA is TGTGCCAGCAGTGACCTTCCAGATACG. The encoded protein is CASSDLPDT. The complete CDR3 sequence is CASSDLPDTQYF.

As for this clone: The read gets to within 3 residues of the CDR3 end, and the germline J gene fills in the rest. The V gene is TRBV7-9, the J gene TRBJ2-2, with D possibly TRBD1 on 6 matching bases. Germline CDR1 and CDR2: SEHNR and FQNEAQ (reference sequence). The length of the CDR3 is 14 residues. The CDR3 loop is CASSLRGTSEKLFF. CDR3 DNA (partial): TGTGCCAGCAGCCTAAGGGGGACGAGTGAAAAG.

CDR3 sequence: CASRPGTTNTGELFF. The part of the CDR3 DNA that was read is TGTGCCAGCAGGCCCGGGACTACCAACACCGGGGAG. The chain uses TRBV6-2 or TRBV6-3 and TRBJ2-2, with 7 bases matching TRBD2. Read sequence stops 3 residues before the CDR3 end, and the germline J gene provides the missing end. This CDR3 region has 15 residues. The V gene end was trimmed by 6 bases and the J gene end by 2 bases; junction bases not matched to a gene: 6. Germline assignment: CDR1 MNHEY and CDR2 SVGEGT.

The sequenced part of the CDR3 DNA is TGTGCCAGCAGCTTCAACTACGAG. Amino acids: CASSFNYE. The full CDR3 protein is CASSFNYEQYF. The V and J genes are TRBV7-2 and TRBJ2-7; D is uncertain. The missing CDR3 end, 3 residues past where the read stops, is filled in from the germline J gene. V lost 3 bases and J lost 3, with 3 bases in between. Germline CDR1 SGHTA, CDR2 FQGNSA. This CDR3 spans 11 amino acids.

Comments on this clone: Read sequence stops 3 residues before the CDR3 end, and the germline J gene provides the missing end. V usage is TRBV29-1 and J usage is TRBJ2-2; D is perhaps TRBD1 (6 bases). CDR3 size: 13 residues. From germline, CDR1 is SQVTM and CDR2 ANQGSEA. CDR3 protein: CSVADSYNSPLFF. The CDR3 DNA, read in part, is TGCAGCGTTGCGGACAGCTATAATTCACCG.

On this clone itself: The CDR3 extends 3 residues past the end of the read, so its final part is completed from the germline J gene. This chain uses TRBV19 with TRBJ2-4; D is perhaps TRBD2 (5 bases). Germline CDR1 LNHDA, CDR2 SQIVND (reference sequence). The CDR3 is 13 amino acids. The CDR3 bases that were read are TGTGCCAGTAGTATAATCGGGATAAGCGGT. This translates into CASSIIGISG. Given in full, the CDR3 is CASSIIGISGQYF. The full variable domain, its missing parts supplied by reference TRBV19 and TRBJ2-4, is DGGITQSPKYLFRKEGQNVTLSCEQNLNHDAMYWYRQDPGQGLRLIYYSQIVNDFQKGDIAEGYSVSREKKESFPLTVTSAQKNPTAFYLCASSIIGISGQYFGAGTRLSVL.

For this clone: The sequenced fragment ends 3 residues before the CDR3 boundary, so the rest is inferred from the germline J gene. V is TRBV7-9 and J is TRBJ1-2; TRBD1 is a possible D gene (5 bases). Germline V CDR1 and CDR2: SEHNR, FQNEAQ (reference sequence). The CDR3 sequence is 14 residues long. V lost 6 bases and J 3 bases, leaving 14 bases between the germline ends. The CDR3 sequence is CASSPFDRDYGYTF. The DNA read from the CDR3 is TGTGCCAGCAGTCCCTTTGACAGAGACTATGGC.

As concerns this clone: The read terminates 3 residues before the CDR3 end, so the remaining end is supplied by the germline J gene. The chain employs TRBV12-3 or TRBV12-4 and TRBJ2-1; unclear D gene. This CDR3 is built from 14 residues. Deletions cut 5 bases from V and 9 bases from J, with 17 bases between. The CDR3 spells CASSPPPGRGEQFF. The DNA read from the CDR3 is TGTGCCAGCAGTCCACCGCCTGGGCGTGGTGAG.

With respect to this clone: Sequencing ends 3 residues short of the CDR3 end; the germline J gene provides the rest. V is TRBV19 and J is TRBJ2-4; 9 bases are shared with TRBD1. CDR3 length: 13 residues. The germline CDR1 and CDR2 sequences are LNHDA and SQIVND (reference sequence). The part of the CDR3 DNA that was read is TGTGCCAGTAGTGACAGGGGGGACTATGGT. It encodes CASSDRGDYG. The full CDR3 reads CASSDRGDYGQYF.

With respect to this clone: The sequenced fragment ends 3 residues before the CDR3 boundary, so the rest is inferred from the germline J gene. The chain has TRBV20-1 and TRBJ1-4, with a possible D match to TRBD1 (5 bases). Per the germline V gene, CDR1 is DFQATT and CDR2 is SNEGSKA (reference sequence). This CDR3 region has 13 residues. CDR3 DNA, as far as it was read: TGCAGTGCTAGAGAGTCAGGGCGGTCACCA. This encodes CSARESGRSP. The entire CDR3 is CSARESGRSPLFF.

In the case of this clone: Read data end 3 residues before the CDR3 end; the end is taken from the germline J gene. This rearrangement joins TRBV6-2 or TRBV6-3 to TRBJ1-5; perhaps TRBD1 as D (5 bases). CDR1 is MNHEY, CDR2 SVGEGT, per germline. The CDR3 extends over 15 amino acids. The V gene lost 2 bases and the J gene lost 2 bases, with 10 bases spanning the gap. The CDR3 protein is CASSYRGTGNQPQHF. The part of the CDR3 DNA that was read is TGTGCCAGCAGTTACCGCGGGACTGGCAATCAGCCC.

Concerning this clone: The observed sequence ends 3 residues before the CDR3 terminus, with the missing tail filled in from the germline J gene. The rearrangement joins TRBV30 to TRBJ1-1; 8 nucleotides align to TRBD1. The CDR3 sequence is 13 residues long. The J segment lost 4 bases and the V segment lost 2 bases, leaving 3 bases of the junction unmatched. Per the germline V gene, CDR1 is GTSNPN and CDR2 is SVGIG (reference sequence). The CDR3 sequence is CAWSHRGGTEAFF. The DNA read from the CDR3 is TGTGCCTGGAGTCACAGGGGGGGCACTGAA.